The 20 T cell receptor beta chains given below trace back to one sample, sequenced in a study of vaccination and CD4 T cells after COVID-19. At the Johns Hopkins FTIC core, DNA taken from cultured CD4+ T cells was sequenced by way of the Oncomine TCR Beta short-read assay. One entry per CDR3 protein results from TCRdb running MiXCR on the PCR reads. Of about 23,000 distinct CDR3 sequences in the sample, around 67% are singletons; the top ten hold about a fifth. This sample's treatment: approximately 10-day PBMC culture with coronavirus spike peptide pools or control peptides (ViraFEST assay). Their antigen targets remain unknown. Source: CD4+ T cells from blood, cultured in vitro, taken after SARS-CoV-2 vaccination. These receptor sequences come from a human donor who received a COVID-19 vaccine.

The chain combines TRBV25-1 with TRBJ1-6; 9 bases line up with TRBD1. From germline, CDR1 is MGHDK and CDR2 SYGVNS. The trim removed 2 bases at V and 7 bases at J, leaving 3 bases unmatched. The CDR3 is 15 amino acids. In DNA form, the CDR3 reads TGTGCCAGCAGTGAACGGGGACAGGGAAATTCACCCCTCCACTTT. Protein sequence: CASSERGQGNSPLHF. Variable domain in full (rest from reference TRBV25-1 and TRBJ1-6): EADIYQTPRYLVIGTGKKITLECSQTMGHDKMYWYQQDPGMELHLIHYSYGVNSTEKGDLSSESTVSRIRTEHFPLTLESARPSHTSQYLCASSERGQGNSPLHFGNGTRLTVT.

The genes are TRBV7-9 and TRBJ1-1; TRBD1 is a possible D gene (6 bases). This CDR3 has 13 residues. V was shortened by 10 bases and J by 3 bases, with 15 bases between the two germline ends. The germline V gene has CDR1 SEHNR and CDR2 FQNEAQ (reference sequence). DNA for the CDR3: TGTGCCAACTATAGGGAGGGGGACACTGAAGCTTTCTTT. Protein product: CANYREGDTEAFF.

This rearrangement joins TRBV7-3 to TRBJ1-6, with a tentative D call TRBD1 (6 bases). CDR1 and CDR2 (germline): SGHTA, FQGTGA. The CDR3 has 16 residues. Trimming took 3 bases from V and 0 from J, leaving 9 bases between them. CDR3 residues: CASSLRGSSYNSPLHF. CDR3 coding DNA: TGTGCCAGCAGCTTGAGGGGGAGCTCCTATAATTCACCCCTCCACTTT.

V and J are TRBV25-1 and TRBJ2-3, with 7 bases fitting TRBD1. The CDR3 sequence is 14 residues long. Unmatched junction bases numbered 7, after V lost 4 bases and J lost 6 bases. The V gene's germline CDR1 is MGHDK and CDR2 SYGVNS. In DNA, the CDR3 is TGTGCCAGCAGTGGCCCGACAGGGTGGGATACGCAGTATTTT. This codes for CASSGPTGWDTQYF.

V usage is TRBV20-1 and J usage is TRBJ1-2, with TRBD1 as a possible D gene (5 bases). V was shortened by 5 bases and J by 5 bases, with 15 bases between the two germline ends. CDR1 is DFQATT and CDR2 is SNEGSKA in the germline V gene (reference sequence). This CDR3 has 13 amino acids. CDR3: CSASSGFSYGYTF. DNA of the CDR3: TGCAGTGCTTCGTCAGGGTTCTCGTATGGCTACACCTTC.

The V gene is TRBV27, the J gene TRBJ2-7, with a tentative D call TRBD2 (6 bases). From germline, CDR1 is MNHEY and CDR2 SMNVEV (reference sequence). This CDR3 has 13 amino acids. Trimming pared 3 bases from V and 6 bases from J, leaving 12 bases between. CDR3 DNA: TGTGCCAGCAGTTTTGTCGGGGGATCCGAGCAGTACTTC. Translated, it gives CASSFVGGSEQYF.

This clonotype has only a few counts. The chain is built from TRBV20-1 and TRBJ1-2; D unresolved. The germline V gene has CDR1 DFQATT and CDR2 SNEGSKA (reference sequence). V was pared by 1 base and J by 4 bases, with 7 bases between. The CDR3 sequence is 12 residues long. CDR3 loop: CSARVVAYGYTF. As DNA, the CDR3 is TGCAGTGCTAGAGTGGTCGCCTATGGCTACACCTTC.

V and J are TRBV7-7 and TRBJ2-5, with TRBD2 matching 10 bases. J gave up 5 bases and V 4 bases, and 10 bases lay outside the gene matches. Germline V gene lookup returns CDR1 SSHAT and CDR2 FNYEAQ (reference sequence). The CDR3 is 16 amino acids. The CDR3, as DNA: TGTGCCAGCAGCTCAGGGGGAGCGGGGGGGCCGGAGACCCAGTACTTC. Encoded protein: CASSSGGAGGPETQYF.

The chain is built from TRBV12-3 or TRBV12-4 and TRBJ1-1; 10 nucleotides line up with TRBD1. The CDR3 is 14 amino acids. With 4 bases clipped from V and 6 bases from J, the junction kept 5 bases outside the gene matches. CDR3 in DNA: TGTGCCAGCAGTTCGGACAGGGGGTCTCCTGAAGCTTTCTTT. Its translation is CASSSDRGSPEAFF.

The chain recombines TRBV21-1 with TRBJ2-4; no DNA check was done on the table's D call, TRBD2. TRBV21-1 is given as a pseudogene. The length of the CDR3 is 16 residues. The CDR3 nucleotides are TGTGCCAGCAGCAGCAGCCGGAGGAGGGCCAAAAACATTCAGTACTTC. Translation: CASSSSRRRAKNIQYF.

This clonotype was counted only a few times. V usage is TRBV15 and J usage is TRBJ1-2, with D hard to call. Germline lookup yields CDR1 LNHNV and CDR2 YYDKDF (reference sequence). CDR3 length equals 13 residues. The V end was cut by 5 bases, the J end by 8 bases, with 15 bases between. The CDR3 sequence is CATSSRRHLGYTF. The CDR3 nucleotides read TGTGCCACCAGCTCCCGTCGACATCTAGGCTACACCTTC.

The genes are TRBV7-2 and TRBJ2-5, with 7 bases fitting TRBD2. The CDR3 consists of 13 residues. Losses at the gene ends were 6 bases for V and 3 bases for J; bases not matched to a gene: 4. Germline CDR1 SGHTA, CDR2 FQGNSA. The CDR3 nucleotides read TGTGCCAGCAGAATTGCGGGGGAAGAGACCCAGTACTTC. It encodes CASRIAGEETQYF.

This clonotype was seen a few times. The V gene is TRBV6-1, the J gene TRBJ1-4, with a possible D match to TRBD1 (5 bases). The CDR3 spans 18 residues. V gave up 6 bases and J gave up 6 bases, with 26 bases separating them. Germline loops: CDR1 MNHNS, CDR2 SASEGT. CDR3 protein: CASSHHRQGQHHDEKLFF. CDR3 in DNA: TGTGCCAGCAGCCATCATCGCCAGGGCCAGCACCATGATGAAAAACTGTTTTTT.

In its sample, this clonotype was seen once. The chain couples TRBV20-1 to TRBJ2-4; 9 bases are shared with TRBD2. Trimming cost V 1 base and J 6 bases; bases outside gene matches: 7. CDR3 length: 15 residues. The germline gives CDR1 DFQATT, CDR2 SNEGSKA (reference sequence). The CDR3 DNA is TGCAGTGCTAGAGGGGGACTAGCAAGGAGAAACATTCAGTACTTC. This codes for CSARGGLARRNIQYF.

The V gene is TRBV6-5, the J gene TRBJ2-1, with D possibly being TRBD1 or TRBD2 (5 bases each). Germline V gene sequence: CDR1 MNHEY, CDR2 SVGAGI. V lost 4 bases and J 9 bases, leaving 13 bases between the germline ends. CDR3 size: 13 residues. The CDR3 loop is CASSSPGRSEQFF. The CDR3 nucleotides are TGTGCCAGCAGTTCCCCGGGACGAAGTGAGCAGTTCTTC.

The V gene is TRBV18, the J gene TRBJ1-5; D not resolved. CDR3 length equals 13 residues. With 3 bases removed from V and 5 bases from J, the gap between germline ends came to 8 bases. The germline V gene encodes CDR1 KGHSH and CDR2 LQKENI. Here the CDR3 reads CASSPGSDQPQHF. CDR3 DNA sequence: TGTGCCAGCTCACCGGGGTCGGATCAGCCCCAGCATTTT.

The gene calls are TRBV4-2 and TRBJ1-2, with D tentatively TRBD1 (5 bases). The CDR3 contains 15 residues. Looked up from germline, CDR1 is LGHNA and CDR2 is YNFKEQ. The V and J ends lost 0 bases and 2 bases respectively, with 10 bases between them. CDR3 nucleotides: TGTGCCAGCAGCCAAGATACGGGGGAGAACTATGGCTACACCTTC. Its translation: CASSQDTGENYGYTF.

The J gene is TRBJ1-5, the V gene TRBV7-2; a possible D gene is TRBD1 (5 bases). Germline CDR1 is SGHTA and CDR2 is FQGNSA. The CDR3 totals 14 residues. V lost 2 bases, J lost 5 bases, and 10 bases lay in between. The CDR3 here is CASSLMSRDQPQHF. The DNA for the CDR3 is TGTGCCAGCAGCTTAATGTCCAGGGATCAGCCCCAGCATTTT.

This chain uses TRBV7-2 with TRBJ2-5; TRBD2 matches 14 bases. This CDR3 has 16 residues. Trimming removed 5 bases from V and 4 bases from J; junction bases left unmatched: 6. Germline lookup yields CDR1 SGHTA and CDR2 FQGNSA. CDR3 coding DNA: TGTGCCAGCAGCCCGCGGACTAGCGGGGGGTCAGAGACCCAGTACTTC. It yields the protein CASSPRTSGGSETQYF.

This chain uses TRBV20-1 with TRBJ1-6; D is ambiguous. CDR1 and CDR2 (germline): DFQATT, SNEGSKA (reference sequence). CDR3 length: 16 residues. The V and J ends lost 1 base and 0 bases respectively, with 10 bases between them. The CDR3 region has the DNA TGCAGTGCTAGAGGAGGGTCGAGCTCCTATAATTCACCCCTCCACTTT. Translated: CSARGGSSSYNSPLHF.